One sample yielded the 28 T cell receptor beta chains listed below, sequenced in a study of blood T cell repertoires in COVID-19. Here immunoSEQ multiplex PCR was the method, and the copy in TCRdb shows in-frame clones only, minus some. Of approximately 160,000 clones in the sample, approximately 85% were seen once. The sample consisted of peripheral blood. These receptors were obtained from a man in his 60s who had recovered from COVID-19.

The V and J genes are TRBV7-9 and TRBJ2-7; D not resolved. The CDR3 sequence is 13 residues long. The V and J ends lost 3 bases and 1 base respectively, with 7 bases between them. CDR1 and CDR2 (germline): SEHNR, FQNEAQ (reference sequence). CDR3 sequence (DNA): TGTGCCAGCAGCTTGGCCGGGTCCTACGAGCAGTACTTC. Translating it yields CASSLAGSYEQYF.

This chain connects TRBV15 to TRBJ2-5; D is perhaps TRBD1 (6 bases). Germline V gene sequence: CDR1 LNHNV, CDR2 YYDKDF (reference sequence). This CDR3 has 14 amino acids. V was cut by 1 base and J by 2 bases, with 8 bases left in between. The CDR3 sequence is CATSRVGQQETQYF. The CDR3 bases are TGTGCCACCAGCAGAGTTGGACAGCAAGAGACCCAGTACTTC.

This chain's CDR3 is CASTPSTGTGTTYTF. The CDR3 nucleotides read TGTGCCAGCACACCTAGTACCGGGACAGGGACGACCTACACCTTC. This chain links TRBV6-5 with TRBJ1-2, with 9 bases matching TRBD1. CDR1 and CDR2 (germline): MNHEY, SVGAGI. CDR3 length: 15 amino acids. V shed 7 bases and J 10 bases; nucleotides not matched to a gene: 16.

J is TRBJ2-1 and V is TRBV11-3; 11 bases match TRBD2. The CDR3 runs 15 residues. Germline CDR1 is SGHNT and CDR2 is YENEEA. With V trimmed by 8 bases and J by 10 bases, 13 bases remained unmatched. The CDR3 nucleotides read TGTGCCAGCTGCGGGCTAGCGGGGGGCCGGGGGGAGCAGTTCTTC. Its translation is CASCGLAGGRGEQFF.

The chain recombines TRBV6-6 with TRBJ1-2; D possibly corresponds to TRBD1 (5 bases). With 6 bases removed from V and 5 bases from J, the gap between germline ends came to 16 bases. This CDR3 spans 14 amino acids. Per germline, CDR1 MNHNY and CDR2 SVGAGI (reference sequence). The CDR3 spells CASSRGSFGYGYTF. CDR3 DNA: TGTGCCAGCAGCCGGGGGTCGTTTGGATATGGCTACACCTTC.

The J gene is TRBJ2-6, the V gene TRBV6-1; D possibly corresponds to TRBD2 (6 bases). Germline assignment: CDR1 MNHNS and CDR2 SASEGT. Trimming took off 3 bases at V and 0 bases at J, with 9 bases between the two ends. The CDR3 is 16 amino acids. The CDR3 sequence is CASSDIGGSGANVLTF. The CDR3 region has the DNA TGTGCCAGCAGTGATATCGGGGGCTCTGGGGCCAACGTCCTGACTTTC.

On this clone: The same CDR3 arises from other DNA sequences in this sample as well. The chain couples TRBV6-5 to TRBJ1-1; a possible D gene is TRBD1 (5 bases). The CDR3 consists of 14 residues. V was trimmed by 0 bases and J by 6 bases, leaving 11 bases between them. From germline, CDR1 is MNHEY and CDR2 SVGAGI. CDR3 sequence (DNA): TGTGCCAGCAGTTACTCGTACCAGGGTTCTGAAGCTTTCTTT. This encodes CASSYSYQGSEAFF.

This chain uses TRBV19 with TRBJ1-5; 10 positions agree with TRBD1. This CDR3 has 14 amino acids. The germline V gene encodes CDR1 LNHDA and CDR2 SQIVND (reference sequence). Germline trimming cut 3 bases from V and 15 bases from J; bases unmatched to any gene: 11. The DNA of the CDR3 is TGTGCCAGTAGTATTGGACAGGGGGAGCCTCGCCGGCATTTT. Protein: CASSIGQGEPRRHF.

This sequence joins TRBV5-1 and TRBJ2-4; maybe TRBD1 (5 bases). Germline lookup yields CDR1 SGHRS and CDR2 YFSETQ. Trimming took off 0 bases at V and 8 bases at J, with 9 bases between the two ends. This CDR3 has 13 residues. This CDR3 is CASSLAVRDIQYF. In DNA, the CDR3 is TGCGCCAGCAGCTTGGCGGTCAGGGACATTCAGTACTTC.

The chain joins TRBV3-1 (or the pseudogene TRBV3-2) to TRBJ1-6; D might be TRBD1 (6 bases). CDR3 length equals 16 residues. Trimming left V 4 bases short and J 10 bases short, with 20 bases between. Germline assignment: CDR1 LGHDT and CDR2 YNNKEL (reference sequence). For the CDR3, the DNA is TGTGCCAGCAGCCTCGGTTTCGGGGACACCCTGTCACCCCTCCACTTT. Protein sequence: CASSLGFGDTLSPLHF.

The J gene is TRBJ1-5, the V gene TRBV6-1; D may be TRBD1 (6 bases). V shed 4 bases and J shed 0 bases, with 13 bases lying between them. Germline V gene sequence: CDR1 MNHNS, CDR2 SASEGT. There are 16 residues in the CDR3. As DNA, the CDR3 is TGTGCCAGCAGTGGCCGAGGGACATATAGCAATCAGCCCCAGCATTTT. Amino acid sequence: CASSGRGTYSNQPQHF.

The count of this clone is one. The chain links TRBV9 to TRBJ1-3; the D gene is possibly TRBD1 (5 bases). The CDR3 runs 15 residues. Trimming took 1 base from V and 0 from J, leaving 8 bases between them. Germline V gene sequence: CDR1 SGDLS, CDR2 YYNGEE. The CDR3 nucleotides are TGTGCCAGCAGCGTAATGGGGGGCTCTGGAAACACCATATATTTT. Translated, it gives CASSVMGGSGNTIYF.

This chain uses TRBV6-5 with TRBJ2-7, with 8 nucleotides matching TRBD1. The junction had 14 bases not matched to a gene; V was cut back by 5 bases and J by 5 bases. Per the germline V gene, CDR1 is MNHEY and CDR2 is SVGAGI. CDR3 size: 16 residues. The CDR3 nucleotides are TGTGCCAGCAGTAACTGGGACAGGTCTACACCTGACGAGCAGTACTTC. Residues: CASSNWDRSTPDEQYF.

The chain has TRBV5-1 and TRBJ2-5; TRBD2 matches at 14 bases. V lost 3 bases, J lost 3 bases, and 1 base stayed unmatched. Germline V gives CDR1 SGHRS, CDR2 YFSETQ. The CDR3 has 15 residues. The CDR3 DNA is TGCGCCAGCAGCTCGACTAGCGGGGGGGAAGAGACCCAGTACTTC. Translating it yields CASSSTSGGEETQYF.

The CDR3 DNA sequence: TGTGCCAGCAGCTTAGAGTCACAGAGTGGCACTGAAGCTTTCTTT. The encoded protein is CASSLESQSGTEAFF. The chain uses TRBV7-8 and TRBJ1-1; D is unclear. CDR3 length: 15 residues. V lost 1 base and J 4 bases, leaving 13 bases between the germline ends. In germline, CDR1 is SGHVS, CDR2 FQNEAQ.

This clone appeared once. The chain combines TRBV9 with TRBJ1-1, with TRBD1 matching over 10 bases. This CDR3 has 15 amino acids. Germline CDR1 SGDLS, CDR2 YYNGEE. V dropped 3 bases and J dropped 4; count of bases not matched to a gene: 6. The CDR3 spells CASSARQGAATEAFF. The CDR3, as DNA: TGTGCCAGCAGCGCCCGACAGGGGGCGGCCACTGAAGCTTTCTTT.

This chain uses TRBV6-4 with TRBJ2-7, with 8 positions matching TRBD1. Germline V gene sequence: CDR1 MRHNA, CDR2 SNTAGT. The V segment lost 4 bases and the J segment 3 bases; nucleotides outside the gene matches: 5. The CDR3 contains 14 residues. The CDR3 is CASSVDRGSYEQYF. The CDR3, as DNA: TGTGCCAGCAGTGTCGACAGGGGAAGCTACGAGCAGTACTTC.

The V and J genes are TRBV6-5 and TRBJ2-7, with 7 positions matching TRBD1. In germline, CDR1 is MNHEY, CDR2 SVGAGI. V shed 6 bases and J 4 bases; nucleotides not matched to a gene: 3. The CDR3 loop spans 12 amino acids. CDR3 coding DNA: TGTGCCAGCAGAGACAGGGTATACGAGCAGTACTTC. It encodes CASRDRVYEQYF.

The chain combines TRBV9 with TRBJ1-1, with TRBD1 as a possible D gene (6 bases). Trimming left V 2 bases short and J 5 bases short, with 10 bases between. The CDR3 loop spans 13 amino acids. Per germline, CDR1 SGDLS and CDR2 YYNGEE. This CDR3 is CASSVARGTEAFF. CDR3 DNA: TGTGCCAGCAGCGTGGCGAGGGGGACTGAAGCTTTCTTT.

The CDR3 DNA reads TGTGCCAGCAGCTTAGATCGCGGGGGAACTGGAAACACCATATATTTT. It translates to CASSLDRGGTGNTIYF. The chain carries TRBV11-2 and TRBJ1-3, with D perhaps matching TRBD1 (5 bases). Trimming cost V 0 bases and J 2 bases, with 11 bases left between them. CDR1 is SGHAT, CDR2 FQNNGV, per germline. The CDR3 extends over 16 amino acids.

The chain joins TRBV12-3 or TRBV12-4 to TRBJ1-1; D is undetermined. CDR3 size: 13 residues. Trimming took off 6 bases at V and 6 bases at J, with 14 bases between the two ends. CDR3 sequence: CASSTHTAPEAFF. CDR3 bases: TGTGCCAGCAGCACACACACAGCTCCTGAAGCTTTCTTT.

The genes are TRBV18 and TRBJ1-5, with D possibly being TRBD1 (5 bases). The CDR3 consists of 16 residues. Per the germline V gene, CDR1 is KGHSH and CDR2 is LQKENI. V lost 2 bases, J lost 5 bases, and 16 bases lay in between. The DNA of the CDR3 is TGTGCCAGCTCACCAAACGGAGGGACGGACCATCAGCCCCAGCATTTT. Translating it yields CASSPNGGTDHQPQHF.

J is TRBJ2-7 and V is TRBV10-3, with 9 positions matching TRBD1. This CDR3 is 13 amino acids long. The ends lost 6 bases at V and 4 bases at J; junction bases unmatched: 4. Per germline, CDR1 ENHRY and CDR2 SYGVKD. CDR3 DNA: TGTGCCATCAGACCGGGACAGGGTTACGAGCAGTACTTC. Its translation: CAIRPGQGYEQYF.

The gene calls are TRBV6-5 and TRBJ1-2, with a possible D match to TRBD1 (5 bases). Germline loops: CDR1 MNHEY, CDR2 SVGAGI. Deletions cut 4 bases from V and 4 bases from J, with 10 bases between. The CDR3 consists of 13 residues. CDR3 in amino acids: CASSLGLSYGYTF. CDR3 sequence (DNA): TGTGCCAGCAGTTTGGGACTGTCCTATGGCTACACCTTC.

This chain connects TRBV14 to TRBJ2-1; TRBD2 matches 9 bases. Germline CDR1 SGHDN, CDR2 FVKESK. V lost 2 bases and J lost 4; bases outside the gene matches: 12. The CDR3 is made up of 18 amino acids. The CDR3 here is CASSQFLGTSGRYNEQFF. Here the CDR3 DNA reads TGTGCCAGCAGCCAATTCCTAGGCACTAGCGGGCGGTACAATGAGCAGTTCTTC.

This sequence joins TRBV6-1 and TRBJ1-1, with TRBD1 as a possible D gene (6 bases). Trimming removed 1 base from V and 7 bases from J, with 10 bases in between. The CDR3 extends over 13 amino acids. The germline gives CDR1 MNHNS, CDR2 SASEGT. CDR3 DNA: TGTGCCAGCAGTGAAGACAGGGATTTTGAAGCTTTCTTT. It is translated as CASSEDRDFEAFF.

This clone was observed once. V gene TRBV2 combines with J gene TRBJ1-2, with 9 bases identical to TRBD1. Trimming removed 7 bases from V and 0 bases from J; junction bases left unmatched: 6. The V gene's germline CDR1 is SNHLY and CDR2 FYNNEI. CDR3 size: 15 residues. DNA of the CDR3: TGTGCCAGCAATGGGGACAGGGCAACTAACTATGGCTACACCTTC. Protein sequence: CASNGDRATNYGYTF.

CDR3 coding DNA: TGTGCCAGCAGCCACCCAGGTCCCGGCTATGGCTACACCTTC. This translates into CASSHPGPGYGYTF. The V and J genes are TRBV7-2 and TRBJ1-2; D is unresolved. CDR1 and CDR2 from the germline V gene are SGHTA and FQGNSA. This CDR3 spans 14 amino acids. Trimming cost V 5 bases and J 4 bases, with 14 bases left between them.